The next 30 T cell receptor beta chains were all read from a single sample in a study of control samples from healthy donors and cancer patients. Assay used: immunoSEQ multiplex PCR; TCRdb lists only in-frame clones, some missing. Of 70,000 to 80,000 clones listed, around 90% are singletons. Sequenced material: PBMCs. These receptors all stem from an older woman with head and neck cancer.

The CDR3 protein is CASSKTGTYGYTF. The DNA for the CDR3 is TGTGCCAGCAGTAAGACAGGGACCTATGGCTACACCTTC. The gene calls are TRBV6-5 and TRBJ1-2, with TRBD1 matching 7 bases. CDR3 size: 13 residues. J was trimmed by 4 bases and V by 5 bases; bases with no gene match: 4. Germline assignment: CDR1 MNHEY and CDR2 SVGAGI.

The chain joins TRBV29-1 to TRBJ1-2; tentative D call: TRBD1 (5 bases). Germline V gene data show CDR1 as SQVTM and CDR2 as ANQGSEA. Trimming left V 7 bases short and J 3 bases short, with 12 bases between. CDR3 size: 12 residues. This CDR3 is CSASRGDYGYTF. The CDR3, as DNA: TGCAGCGCTTCTAGGGGAGACTATGGCTACACCTTC.

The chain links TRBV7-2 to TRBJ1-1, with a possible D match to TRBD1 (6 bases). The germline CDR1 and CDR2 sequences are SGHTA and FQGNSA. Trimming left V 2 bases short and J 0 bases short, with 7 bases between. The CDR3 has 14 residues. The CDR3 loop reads CASSLQGMNTEAFF. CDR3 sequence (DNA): TGTGCCAGCAGCTTACAGGGGATGAACACTGAAGCTTTCTTT. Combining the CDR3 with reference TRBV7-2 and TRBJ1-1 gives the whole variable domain GAGVSQSPSNKVTEKGKDVELRCDPISGHTALYWYRQSLGQGLEFLIYFQGNSAPDKSGLPSDRFSAERTGGSVSTLTIQRTQQEDSAVYLCASSLQGMNTEAFFGQGTRLTVV.

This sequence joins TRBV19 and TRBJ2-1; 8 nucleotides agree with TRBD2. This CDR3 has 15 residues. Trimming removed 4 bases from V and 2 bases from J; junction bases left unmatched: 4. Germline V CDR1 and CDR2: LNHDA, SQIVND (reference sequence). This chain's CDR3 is CASSSGRKTYNEQFF. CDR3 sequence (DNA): TGTGCCAGTAGTAGCGGGAGGAAAACCTACAATGAGCAGTTCTTC.

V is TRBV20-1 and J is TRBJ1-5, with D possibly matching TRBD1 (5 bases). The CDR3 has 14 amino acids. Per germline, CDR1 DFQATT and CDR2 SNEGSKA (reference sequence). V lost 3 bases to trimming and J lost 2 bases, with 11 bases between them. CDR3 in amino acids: CSASAQGGNQPQHF. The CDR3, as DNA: TGCAGTGCTAGTGCGCAGGGAGGCAATCAGCCCCAGCATTTT.

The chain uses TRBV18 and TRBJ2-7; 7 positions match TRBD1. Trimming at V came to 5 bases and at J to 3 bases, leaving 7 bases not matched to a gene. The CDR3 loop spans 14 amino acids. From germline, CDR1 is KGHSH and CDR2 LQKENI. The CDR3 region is CASSIGTALYEQYF. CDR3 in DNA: TGTGCCAGCTCAATCGGGACAGCCCTCTACGAGCAGTACTTC. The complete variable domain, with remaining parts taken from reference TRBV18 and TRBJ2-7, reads NAGVMQNPRHLVRRRGQEARLRCSPMKGHSHVYWYRQLPEEGLKFMVYLQKENIIDESGMPKERFSAEFPKEGPSILRIQQVVRGDSAAYFCASSIGTALYEQYFGPGTRLTVT.

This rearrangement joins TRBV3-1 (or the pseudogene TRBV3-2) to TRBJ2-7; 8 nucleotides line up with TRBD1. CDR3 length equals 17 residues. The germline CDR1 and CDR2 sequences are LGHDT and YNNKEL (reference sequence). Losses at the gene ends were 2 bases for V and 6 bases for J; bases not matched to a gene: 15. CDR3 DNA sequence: TGTGCCAGCAGCCAAACTCCCGACAGGGGCGCGGAGTGCGAGCAGTACTTC. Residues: CASSQTPDRGAECEQYF.

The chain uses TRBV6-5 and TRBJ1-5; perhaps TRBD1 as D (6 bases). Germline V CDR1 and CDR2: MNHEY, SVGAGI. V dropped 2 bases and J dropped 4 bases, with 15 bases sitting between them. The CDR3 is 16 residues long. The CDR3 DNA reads TGTGCCAGCAGTTACATCACAGGGAAGCCGAATCAGCCCCAGCATTTT. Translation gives CASSYITGKPNQPQHF.

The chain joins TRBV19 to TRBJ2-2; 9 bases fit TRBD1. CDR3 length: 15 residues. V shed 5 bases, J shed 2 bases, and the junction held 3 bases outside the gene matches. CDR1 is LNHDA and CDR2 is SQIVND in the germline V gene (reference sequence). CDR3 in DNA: TGTGCCAGTAGTCACAGGGGGCTCAACACCGGGGAGCTGTTTTTT. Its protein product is CASSHRGLNTGELFF.

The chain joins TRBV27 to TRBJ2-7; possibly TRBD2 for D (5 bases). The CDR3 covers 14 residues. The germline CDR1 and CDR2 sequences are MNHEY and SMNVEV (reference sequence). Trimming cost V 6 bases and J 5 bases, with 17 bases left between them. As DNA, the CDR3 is TGTGCCAGCAGAAGAGTGGGAGAGTCCAACGAGCAGTACTTC. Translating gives CASRRVGESNEQYF.

CDR3 nucleotide sequence: TGTGCCAGCAGTTACTCGACCTACGGCGGAATCAACGAGCAGTACTTC. This gives the protein CASSYSTYGGINEQYF. The chain recombines TRBV6-5 with TRBJ2-7, with D unresolved. This CDR3 is built from 16 residues. Trimming removed 0 bases at V and 5 bases at J, with 17 bases between. Germline lookup yields CDR1 MNHEY and CDR2 SVGAGI.

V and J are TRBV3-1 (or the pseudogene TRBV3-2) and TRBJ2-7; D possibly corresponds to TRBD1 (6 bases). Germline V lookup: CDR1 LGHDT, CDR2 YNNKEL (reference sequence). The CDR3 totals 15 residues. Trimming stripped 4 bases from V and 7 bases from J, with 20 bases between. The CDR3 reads CASSPSWTAYMEQYF. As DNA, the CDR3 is TGTGCCAGCAGCCCTTCCTGGACAGCCTACATGGAGCAGTACTTC.

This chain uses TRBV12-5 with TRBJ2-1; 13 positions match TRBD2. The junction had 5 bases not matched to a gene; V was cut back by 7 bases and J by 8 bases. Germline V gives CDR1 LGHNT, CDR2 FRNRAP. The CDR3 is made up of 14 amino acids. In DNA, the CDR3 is TGTGCTAGTGCCCGGACTAGCGGGGGTCATGAGCAGTTCTTC. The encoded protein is CASARTSGGHEQFF.

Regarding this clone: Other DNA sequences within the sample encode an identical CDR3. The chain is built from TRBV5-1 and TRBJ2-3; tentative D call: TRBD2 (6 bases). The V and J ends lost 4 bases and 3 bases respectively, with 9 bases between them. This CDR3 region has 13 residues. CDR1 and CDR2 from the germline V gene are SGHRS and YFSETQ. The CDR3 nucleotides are TGCGCCAGCAGCCTGGGGGGTACAGATACGCAGTATTTT. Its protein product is CASSLGGTDTQYF.

The CDR3 loop is CASSLTENTEAFF. The CDR3 bases are TGCGCCAGCAGCTTGACGGAGAACACTGAAGCTTTCTTT. The chain carries TRBV10-2 and TRBJ1-1; D is uncertain. Trimming left V 6 bases short and J 1 base short, with 9 bases between. Germline assignment: CDR1 WSHSY and CDR2 SAAADI. The CDR3 is 13 amino acids.

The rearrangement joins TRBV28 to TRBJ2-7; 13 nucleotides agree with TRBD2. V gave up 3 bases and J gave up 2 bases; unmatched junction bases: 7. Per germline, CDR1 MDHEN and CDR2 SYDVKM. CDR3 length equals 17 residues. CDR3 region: CASSFTSGRATAYEQYF. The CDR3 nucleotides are TGTGCCAGCAGTTTTACTAGCGGGAGGGCCACCGCCTACGAGCAGTACTTC.

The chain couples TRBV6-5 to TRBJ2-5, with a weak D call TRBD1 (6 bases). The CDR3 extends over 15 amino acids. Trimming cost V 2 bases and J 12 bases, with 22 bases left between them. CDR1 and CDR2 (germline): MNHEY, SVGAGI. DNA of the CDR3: TGTGCCAGCAGTTACCTTCGGGGCGGGCGAGGGGGAGAGTACTTC. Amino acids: CASSYLRGGRGGEYF.

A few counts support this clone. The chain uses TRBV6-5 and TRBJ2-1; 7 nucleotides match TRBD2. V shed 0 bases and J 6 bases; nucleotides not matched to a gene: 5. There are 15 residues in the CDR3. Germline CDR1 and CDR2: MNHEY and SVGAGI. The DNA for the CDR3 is TGTGCCAGCAGTTACTCGGGCGGGAGCGGCAATGAGCAGTTCTTC. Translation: CASSYSGGSGNEQFF.

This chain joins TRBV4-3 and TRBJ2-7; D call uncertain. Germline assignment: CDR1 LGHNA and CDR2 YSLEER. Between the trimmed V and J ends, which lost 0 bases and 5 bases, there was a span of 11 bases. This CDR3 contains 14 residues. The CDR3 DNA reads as TGCGCCAGCAGCCAAGAGGGGTCCTGGGACGAGCAGTACTTC. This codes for CASSQEGSWDEQYF.

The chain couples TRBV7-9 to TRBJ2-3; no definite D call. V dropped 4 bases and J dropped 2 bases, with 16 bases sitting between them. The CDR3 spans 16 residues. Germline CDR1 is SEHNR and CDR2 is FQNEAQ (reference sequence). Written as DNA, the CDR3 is TGTGCCAGCAGCTATAAGGTAGACGGAGTCACAGATACGCAGTATTTT. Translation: CASSYKVDGVTDTQYF.

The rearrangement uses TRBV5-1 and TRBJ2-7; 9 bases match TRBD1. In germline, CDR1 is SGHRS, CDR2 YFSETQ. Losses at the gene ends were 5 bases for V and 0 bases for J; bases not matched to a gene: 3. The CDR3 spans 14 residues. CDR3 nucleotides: TGCGCCAGCAGAAGGACAGGGGTCTCCTACGAGCAGTACTTC. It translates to CASRRTGVSYEQYF.

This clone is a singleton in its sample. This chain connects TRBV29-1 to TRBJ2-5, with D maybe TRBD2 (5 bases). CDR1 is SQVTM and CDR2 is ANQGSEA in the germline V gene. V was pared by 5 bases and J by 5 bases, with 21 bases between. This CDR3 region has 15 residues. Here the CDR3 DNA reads TGCAGCGTTTCTCCGAGGGCCCGCCCGCCGGAGACCCAGTACTTC. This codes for CSVSPRARPPETQYF.

The CDR3 region is CASSLQPGTGGAGYEQYF. The CDR3, as DNA: TGTGCCAGCAGCTTACAACCCGGGACAGGGGGCGCAGGCTACGAGCAGTACTTC. The V and J genes are TRBV7-2 and TRBJ2-7; 12 bases align to TRBD1. With V trimmed by 2 bases and J by 3 bases, 11 bases remained unmatched. The CDR3 extends over 18 amino acids. Germline V gene sequence: CDR1 SGHTA, CDR2 FQGNSA.

The CDR3 spells CASSFSGTDGTDTQYF. The CDR3 DNA is TGTGCCAGCAGTTTTTCGGGGACGGATGGCACAGATACGCAGTATTTT. This chain uses TRBV28 with TRBJ2-3; the D gene could be TRBD1 or TRBD2 (5 bases each). This CDR3 spans 16 amino acids. Per germline, CDR1 MDHEN and CDR2 SYDVKM. The germline V and J ends were trimmed by 3 bases and 1 base, with 14 bases remaining between them.

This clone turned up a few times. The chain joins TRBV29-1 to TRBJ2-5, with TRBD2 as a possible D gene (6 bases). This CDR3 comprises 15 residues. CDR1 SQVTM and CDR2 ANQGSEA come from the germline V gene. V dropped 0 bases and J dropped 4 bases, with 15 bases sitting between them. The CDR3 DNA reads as TGCAGCGTTGAAGAAGGCCTAGCGTTCAGAGAGACCCAGTACTTC. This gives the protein CSVEEGLAFRETQYF.

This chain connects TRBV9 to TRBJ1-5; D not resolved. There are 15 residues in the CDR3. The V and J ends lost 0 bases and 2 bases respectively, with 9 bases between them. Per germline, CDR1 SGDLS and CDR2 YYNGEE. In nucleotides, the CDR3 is TGTGCCAGCAGCGTAGAAGGGCTTGGCAATCAGCCCCAGCATTTT. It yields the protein CASSVEGLGNQPQHF.

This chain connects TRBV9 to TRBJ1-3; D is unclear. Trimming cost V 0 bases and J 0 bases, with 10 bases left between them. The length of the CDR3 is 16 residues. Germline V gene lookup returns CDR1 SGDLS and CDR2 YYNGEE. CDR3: CASSVGPGPSGNTIYF. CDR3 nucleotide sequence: TGTGCCAGCAGCGTAGGCCCAGGACCCTCTGGAAACACCATATATTTT.

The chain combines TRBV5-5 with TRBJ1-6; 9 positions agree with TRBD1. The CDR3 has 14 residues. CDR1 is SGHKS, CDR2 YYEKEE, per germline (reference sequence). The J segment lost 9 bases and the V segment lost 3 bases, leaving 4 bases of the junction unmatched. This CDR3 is CASSWGQGTSPLHF. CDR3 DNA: TGTGCCAGCAGCTGGGGACAGGGTACTTCACCCCTCCACTTT. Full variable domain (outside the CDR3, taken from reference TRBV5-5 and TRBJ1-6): DAGVTQSPTHLIKTRGQQVTLRCSPISGHKSVSWYQQVLGQGPQFIFQYYEKEERGRGNFPDRFSARQFPNYSSELNVNALLLGDSALYLCASSWGQGTSPLHFGNGTRLTVT.

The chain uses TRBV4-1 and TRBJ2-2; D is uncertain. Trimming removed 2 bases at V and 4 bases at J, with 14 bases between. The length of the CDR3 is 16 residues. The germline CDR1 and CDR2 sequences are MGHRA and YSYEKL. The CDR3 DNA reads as TGCGCCAGCAGCCAAAAACAGCAATGGGGCACCGGGGAGCTGTTTTTT. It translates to CASSQKQQWGTGELFF.

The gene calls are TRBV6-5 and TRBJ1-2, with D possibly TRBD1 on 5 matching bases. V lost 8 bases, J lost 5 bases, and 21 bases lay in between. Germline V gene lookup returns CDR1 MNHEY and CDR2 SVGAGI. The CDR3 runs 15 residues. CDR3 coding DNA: TGTGCCAGCCGCCGGGCCGAGAGTGGGGGATATGGCTACACCTTC. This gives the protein CASRRAESGGYGYTF.